This TCR beta chain was recorded in a study of long-term antiretroviral therapy in people with HIV. On this clone itself: Its antigen is unknown.

With survey level as its setting, the immunoSEQ assay was v3.0. Libraries were prepared by immunoSEQ multiplex PCR; TCRdb keeps only in-frame clonotypes and omits some of them. Found here are tens of thousands of clones, 85% of them singletons; the top ten hold about 4.8%. Findings and caveats of the study: Dominating the repertoire at all time points were the clones that expanded before ART.

At least one PBMC sample before ART and at least two after were required. The V end was cut by 4 bases, the J end by 2 bases, with 6 bases between. Germline V gives CDR1 MNHEY, CDR2 SVGAGI. The CDR3 is 13 amino acids. The chain employs TRBV6-5 and TRBJ2-1; no clear D gene. Specimen: unsorted PBMCs, collected just under 2.9 years before starting antiretroviral therapy. This TCR derives from a woman aged 30 to 39 with HIV. CDR3: CASSSRAYNEQFF. CDR3 in DNA: TGTGCCAGCAGTTCCCGGGCCTACAATGAGCAGTTCTTC.